This T cell receptor beta chain is drawn from a study of cytomegalovirus exposure and HLA in healthy donors (dated by TCRdb to 2016 to 2017). About the study as a whole: In an earlier analysis of approximately 500 of the donors, 276 Gb of sequence data and 117 million unique TCR beta sequences from about 179 million T cells were reported. Because of strong linkage in the cohort, 4 to 6 DR-DQ haplotypes were treated as single units for association and clustering. High-throughput TCR immunosequencing, statistical association of individual TCRs with disease status, and machine learning were combined to predict cytomegalovirus infection status. Across about 370 genotyped donors of the cohort, an average of roughly 200,000 unique TCR beta nucleotide sequences per donor were sequenced, and roughly 20% of those sequences were non-productive. A later analysis re-examined previously published TCR beta repertoires from about 700 donors and added high-resolution HLA genotyping to investigate patterns of TCR occurrence. In the later analysis, no new phenotypic data were used to find candidate immune exposures; instead, reliance was placed on TCR beta sequences and their occurrence across donors. The study aimed to test whether cataloging public T cell receptors could reveal signatures of past pathogen exposure. Every repertoire in the discovery cohort had been generated on one and the same sequencing platform. An early release covering more than 500 HLA-typed donors comprised roughly 300 gigabases of sequencing data and some 79 million unique TCR sequences. Among the approximately 420 genotyped donors, 75% to 90% belonged to the genetic ancestry cluster associated with self-reported Caucasian donors. In addition to the first cohort of 650 to 750 subjects, a separate validation cohort of around 110 different subjects was used. Genome-wide SNP genotypes for about 65% of the roughly 700 donors were used in a later genetic analysis, which treated that subset as a discovery cohort. Donor age, sex, ethnicity and CMV serostatus were collected together with the repertoire data. HLA typing covered class I and class II loci at four-digit resolution. The study used immunosequencing to profile the T cell repertoires of under 700 subjects and linked those repertoires to cytomegalovirus serostatus. In an earlier analysis of roughly 600 of the donors, high-throughput TCR beta sequencing was used to judge whether each TCR beta V gene segment behaved as functional or pseudogenic. Typing coverage varied by locus: roughly 629-640 donors for A, B, C, DRB1 and DQB1; 500 to 550 for DQA1; about 570 for DPA1; 450 to 480 for DPB1. Overall study results and their limits: Linkage disequilibrium might explain the correlated functional status among segregating V segments, but an unknown experimental factor could not be ruled out. In a later analysis, HLA-associated TCR beta chains showed more clonal expansion and lower generation probabilities than non-associated chains that were equally common. Most TCR sequences were observed very rarely across donors, whereas some public TCRs were present in many individuals. In this cohort, only TCR beta chains were sequenced, and detectable features were limited by the absence of alpha or paired-chain data. At a false discovery rate of 0.05, a later analysis linked around 17,000 TCR beta sequences to specific HLA alleles. Immune exposure information for the cohort was limited to CMV serostatus. The sequencing pipeline was judged likely to have produced a cluster of highly shared sequence variants as a technical artifact. According to a later analysis, TCR association rates differed among HLA loci, with DRB1 alleles showing the most associated TCRs and HLA-C alleles showing the fewest. In the study, some 180 TCR beta chains were listed as associated with cytomegalovirus. Because counts were too low, some 17 rarely observed V segments, including chromosome 9 orphons, were excluded from the earlier analysis of about 500 of the donors. According to a later analysis, most CMV-associated TCR beta chains appeared to be HLA-restricted, and the HLA associations seemed to be driven largely by CMV exposure. Some IMGT-functional V segments, including TRBV6-2 and TRBV6-3, could not be told apart with the 87-base-pair reads, so those segments were excluded. Because some donors lacked HLA typing at each locus, the association tests relied only on the typed subset. A later genetic analysis associated a missense DCLRE1C variant with V-gene and J-gene trimming of TCR beta chains, and an independent cohort replicated the association. Several of the top co-occurrence clusters appeared to be linked to parvovirus B19, influenza, CMV and Epstein-Barr virus, according to a later analysis. In vitro tests confirmed that a few of the cytomegalovirus-associated TCR beta chains recognize cytomegalovirus antigens. Broadly in line with IMGT annotations, most TCR beta V segments showed up in productive rearrangements about 87% or about 30% of the time in an earlier analysis of several hundred of the donors. According to a later genetic analysis, donors in an Asian-associated ancestry cluster had fewer N-insertions in productive TCRs than the approximately 700-donor mean. A further reported finding was that TCR beta sequences accurately predicted the HLA-A and HLA-B alleles for most subjects in the first cohort. Cytomegalovirus status was reported to be diagnosed by the classifier with high specificity and sensitivity in both the original and validation cohorts. Assigning TCR associations to individual alleles was difficult when HLA alleles, especially DR and DQ, strongly co-occurred. Roughly uniform sequencing depth across donors was assumed in presence/absence analyses, although this assumption may not hold. It was suggested by the authors that the approach could potentially be generalized to other disease states and immunological phenotypes.

The CDR3, cysteine through phenylalanine, is 15 amino acids long. Only the CDR3 DNA is retained, 45 bases long and in frame from the first base. The V end gives up 4 bases and the J end 7 bases, leaving 13 bases in the junction not matched to a gene. The germline V gene yields SQVTM for CDR1 and ANQGSEA for CDR2. The cohort was made up of approximately 670 healthy bone marrow donors. All cohort members were sampled while nominally healthy, although unrecorded immune exposures were likely present. The donor was CMV seronegative and belonged to the group of under 400 seronegative cohort members. A peripheral blood sample was provided by each donor, and peripheral blood mononuclear cells were used for TCR beta sequencing. Genomic DNA extraction from the blood cell samples was performed with the Qiagen DNeasy Blood Extraction Kit. About this clone: It lacks a known antigen. No base quality values were provided; no much bigger clone lies one nucleotide off.

Receptor amplification or capture employed the immunoSEQ multiplex PCR assay. The multiplex PCR relied on a mix of 60 forward primers for TCR Vbeta segments and 13 reverse primers for TCR Jbeta segments. Amplification of the CDR3 region of rearranged TCR beta genes was performed with a multiplex PCR assay on genomic DNA. The amplified TCR beta libraries were sequenced on the Illumina HiSeq System as 87-base-pair reads. In the original analysis: A later analysis counted approximately 76 million unique TCR beta chains across the 700 or so repertoires, and 10 million to 11 million of these chains were shared by at least two donors. To remove PCR and sequencing errors, raw reads were error-corrected and collapsed into unique sequences using a nearest-neighbor algorithm that merged closely related sequences. CDR3 sequences were aligned to IMGT reference sequences to assign V, D and J gene segments. For a sequence to be retained, a match of at least six nucleotides was required to both a V gene segment and a J gene segment. A rearrangement counted as productive if the CDR3 had no stop codons and remained in frame with V and J, and every other rearrangement counted as non-productive. CDR3 was defined according to IMGT convention as the region running from the second conserved V-encoded cysteine to the conserved J-encoded phenylalanine. The earlier analysis of roughly 590 of the donors excluded sequences that lacked an unambiguous match to a single V gene segment. An earlier analysis of several hundred of the donors called V segments functional above 56.7% productive rearrangements and segregating when the between-donor standard deviation exceeded 5%. A statistical classification framework was built for diagnosing cytomegalovirus status from the catalog of TCR beta chain sequences. A later analysis assigned V and J genes by comparing TCR nucleotide sequences with IMGT/GENE-DB human TR gene sequences. The TCRdist pipeline was used in a later analysis to assign CDR3 sequences and most-parsimonious VDJ recombination scenarios. In a later analysis, every TCR beta chain was defined by the combination of its CDR3 amino acid sequence and its V-gene family, and reads without a unique V-gene family were dropped. In a later analysis, 500 to 700 highly shared, low-generation-probability nucleotide sequences were removed to address suspected cross-contamination and a sequencing artifact. In a later analysis, a clonal expansion index was calculated for each public chain from normalized within-repertoire ranks of inferred template counts. In a later analysis, generation probabilities were computed with a VDJ recombination model fitted to out-of-frame rearrangements, and the resulting probabilities were checked against IGoR. In a later analysis, hypergeometric tests were used to score TCR-TCR, TCR-HLA and TCR-CMV co-occurrence, with a repertoire-size bias correction applied to TCR pairs. False discovery rates were estimated in a later analysis by permuting HLA or CMV assignments 20 times. A later analysis grouped co-occurring TCRs with DBSCAN, adding TCRdist sequence similarity when clustering within HLA-allele-positive subsets. Co-occurrence clustering excluded repertoires with fewer than 30,000 or more than 120,000 public chains, plus five with anomalous nucleotide sharing. TCRdb's version of the immuneACCESS table is confined to in-frame rearrangements and falls short of the full clone set. An unresolved V gene accounts for under half of the shortfall where checked; the remainder is of unknown origin. Clonal size and the V and J genes are those of that table, whereas D and trimming came from the DNA. The sample yields 90,000 or so clones; over 65% were counted once. The leading ten clones occupy 3.8% of the sample.

This receptor was taken from a man in his forties or fifties in good health and CMV-seronegative. Material: PBMCs. The chain couples TRBV29-1 to TRBJ1-5; TRBD1 fits 7 bases in the junction. The nucleotide sequence reads TGCAGCGTTGCCGGCGGCCGGGACAGCGGCCAGCCCCAGCATTTT. It translates to CSVAGGRDSGQPQHF.